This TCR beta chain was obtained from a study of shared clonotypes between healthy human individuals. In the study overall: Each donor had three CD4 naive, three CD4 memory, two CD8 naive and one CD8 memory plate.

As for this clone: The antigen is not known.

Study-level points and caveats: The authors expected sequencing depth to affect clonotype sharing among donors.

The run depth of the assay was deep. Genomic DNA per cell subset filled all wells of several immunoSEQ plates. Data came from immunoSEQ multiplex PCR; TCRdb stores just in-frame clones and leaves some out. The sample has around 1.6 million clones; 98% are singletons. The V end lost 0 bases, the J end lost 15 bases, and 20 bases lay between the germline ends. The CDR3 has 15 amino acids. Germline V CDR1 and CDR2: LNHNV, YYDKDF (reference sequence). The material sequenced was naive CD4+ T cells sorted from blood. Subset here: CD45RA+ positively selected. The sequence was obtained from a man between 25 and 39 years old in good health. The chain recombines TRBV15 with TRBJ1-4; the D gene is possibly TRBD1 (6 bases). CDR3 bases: TGTGCCACCAGCAGAGACCCGGGACAAGCAGGGATGGTGTTTTTT. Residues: CATSRDPGQAGMVFF.